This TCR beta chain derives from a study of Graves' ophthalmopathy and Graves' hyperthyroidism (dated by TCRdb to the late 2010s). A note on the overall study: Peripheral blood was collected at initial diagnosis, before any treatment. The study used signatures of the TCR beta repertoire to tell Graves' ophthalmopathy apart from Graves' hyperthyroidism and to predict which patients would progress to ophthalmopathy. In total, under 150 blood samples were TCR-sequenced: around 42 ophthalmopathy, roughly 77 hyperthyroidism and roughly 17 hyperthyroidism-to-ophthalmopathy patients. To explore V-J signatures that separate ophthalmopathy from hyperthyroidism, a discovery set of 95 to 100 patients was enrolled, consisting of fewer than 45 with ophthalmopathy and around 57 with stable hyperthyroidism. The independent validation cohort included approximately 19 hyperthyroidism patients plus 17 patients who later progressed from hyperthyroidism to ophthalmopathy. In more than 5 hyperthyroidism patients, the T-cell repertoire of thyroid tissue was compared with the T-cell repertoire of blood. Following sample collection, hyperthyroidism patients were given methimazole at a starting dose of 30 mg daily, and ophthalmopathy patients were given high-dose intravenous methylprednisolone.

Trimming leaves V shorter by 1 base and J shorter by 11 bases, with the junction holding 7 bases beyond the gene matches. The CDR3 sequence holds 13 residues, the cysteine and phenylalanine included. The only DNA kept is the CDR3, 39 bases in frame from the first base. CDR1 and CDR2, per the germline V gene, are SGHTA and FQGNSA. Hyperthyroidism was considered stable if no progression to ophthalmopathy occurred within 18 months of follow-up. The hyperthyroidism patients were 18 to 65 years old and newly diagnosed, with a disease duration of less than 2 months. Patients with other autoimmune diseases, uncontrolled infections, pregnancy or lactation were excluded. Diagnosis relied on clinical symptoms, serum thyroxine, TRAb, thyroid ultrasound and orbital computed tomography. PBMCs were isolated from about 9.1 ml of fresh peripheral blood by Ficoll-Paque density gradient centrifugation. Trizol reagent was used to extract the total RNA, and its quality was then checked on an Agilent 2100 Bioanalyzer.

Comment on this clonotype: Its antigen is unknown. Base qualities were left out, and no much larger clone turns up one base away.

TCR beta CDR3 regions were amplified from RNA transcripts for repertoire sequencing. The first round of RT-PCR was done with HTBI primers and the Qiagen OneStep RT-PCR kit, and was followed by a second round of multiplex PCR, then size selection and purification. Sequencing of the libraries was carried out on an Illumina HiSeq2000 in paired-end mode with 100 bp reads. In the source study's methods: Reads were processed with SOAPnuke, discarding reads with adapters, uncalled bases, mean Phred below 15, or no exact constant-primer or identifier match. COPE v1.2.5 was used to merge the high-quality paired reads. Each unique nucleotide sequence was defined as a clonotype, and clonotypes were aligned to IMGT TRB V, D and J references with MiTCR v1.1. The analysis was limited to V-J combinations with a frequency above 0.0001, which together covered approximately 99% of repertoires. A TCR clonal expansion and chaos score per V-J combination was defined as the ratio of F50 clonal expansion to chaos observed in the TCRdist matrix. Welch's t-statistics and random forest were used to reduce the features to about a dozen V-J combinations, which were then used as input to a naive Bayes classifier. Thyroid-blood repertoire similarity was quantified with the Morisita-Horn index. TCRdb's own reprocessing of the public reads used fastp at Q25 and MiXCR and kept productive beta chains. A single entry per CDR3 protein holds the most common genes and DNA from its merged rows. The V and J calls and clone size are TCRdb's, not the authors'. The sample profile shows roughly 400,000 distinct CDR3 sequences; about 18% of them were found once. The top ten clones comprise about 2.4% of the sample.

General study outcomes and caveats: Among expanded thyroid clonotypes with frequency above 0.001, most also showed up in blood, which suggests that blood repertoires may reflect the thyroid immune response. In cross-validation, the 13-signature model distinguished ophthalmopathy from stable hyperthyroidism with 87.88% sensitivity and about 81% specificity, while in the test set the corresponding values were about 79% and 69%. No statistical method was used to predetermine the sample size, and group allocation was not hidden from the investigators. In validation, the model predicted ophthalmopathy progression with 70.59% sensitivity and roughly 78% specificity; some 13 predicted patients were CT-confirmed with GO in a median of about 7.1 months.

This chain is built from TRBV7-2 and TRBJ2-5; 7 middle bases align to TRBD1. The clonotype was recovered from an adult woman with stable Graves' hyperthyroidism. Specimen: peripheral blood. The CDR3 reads CASSLGDRRMQYF. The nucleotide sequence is TGTGCCAGCAGCTTAGGGGACAGACGAATGCAGTACTTC. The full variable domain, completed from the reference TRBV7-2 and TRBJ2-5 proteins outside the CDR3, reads GAGVSQSPSNKVTEKGKDVELRCDPISGHTALYWYRQSLGQGLEFLIYFQGNSAPDKSGLPSDRFSAERTGGSVSTLTIQRTQQEDSAVYLCASSLGDRRMQYFGPGTRLLVL.